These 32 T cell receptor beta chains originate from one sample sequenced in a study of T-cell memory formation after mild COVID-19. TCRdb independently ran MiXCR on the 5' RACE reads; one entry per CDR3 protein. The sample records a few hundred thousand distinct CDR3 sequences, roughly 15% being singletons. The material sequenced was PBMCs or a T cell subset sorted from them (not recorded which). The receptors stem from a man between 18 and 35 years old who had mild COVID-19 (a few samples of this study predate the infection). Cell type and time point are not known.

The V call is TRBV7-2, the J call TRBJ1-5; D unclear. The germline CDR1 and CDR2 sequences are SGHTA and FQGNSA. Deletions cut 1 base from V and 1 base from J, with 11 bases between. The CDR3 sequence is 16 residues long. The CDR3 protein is CASSLGPGPSNQPQHF. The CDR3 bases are TGTGCCAGCAGCTTAGGACCAGGACCGAGCAATCAGCCCCAGCATTTT.

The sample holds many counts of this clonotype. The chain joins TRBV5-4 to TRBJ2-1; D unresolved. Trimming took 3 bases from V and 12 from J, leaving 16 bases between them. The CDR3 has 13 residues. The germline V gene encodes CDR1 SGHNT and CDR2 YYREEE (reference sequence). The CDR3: CASSSYEAFGQFF. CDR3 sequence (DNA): TGTGCCAGCAGCTCCTATGAGGCGTTTGGGCAGTTCTTC.

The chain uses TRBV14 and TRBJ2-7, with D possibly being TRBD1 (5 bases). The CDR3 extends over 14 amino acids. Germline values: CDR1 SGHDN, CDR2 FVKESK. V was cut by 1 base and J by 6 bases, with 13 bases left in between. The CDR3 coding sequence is TGTGCCAGCAGCCAAGTTTGGGGAAGGGGCGAGCAGTACTTC. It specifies CASSQVWGRGEQYF.

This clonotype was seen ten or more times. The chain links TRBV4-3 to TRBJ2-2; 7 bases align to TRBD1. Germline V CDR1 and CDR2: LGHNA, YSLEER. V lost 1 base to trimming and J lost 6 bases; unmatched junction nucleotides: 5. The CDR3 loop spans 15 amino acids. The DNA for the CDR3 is TGCGCCAGCAGCCAAGCAACGGGACAGCCCGGGGAGCTGTTTTTT. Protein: CASSQATGQPGELFF.

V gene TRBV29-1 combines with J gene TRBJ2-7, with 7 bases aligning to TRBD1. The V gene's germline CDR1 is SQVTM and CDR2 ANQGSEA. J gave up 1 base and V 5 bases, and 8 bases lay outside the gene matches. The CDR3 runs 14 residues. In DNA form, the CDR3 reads TGCAGCGTTCGACAGGGAAGCGGTTCCTACGAGCAGTACTTC. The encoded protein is CSVRQGSGSYEQYF.

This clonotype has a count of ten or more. The CDR3: CASRTENTEAFF. CDR3 nucleotides: TGCGCCAGCAGGACAGAGAACACTGAAGCTTTCTTT. The chain combines TRBV10-2 with TRBJ1-1, with a weak D call TRBD1 (5 bases). The CDR3 length is 12 residues. CDR1 WSHSY and CDR2 SAAADI come from the germline V gene. Trimming shortened V by 6 bases and J by 1 base, and 6 bases separated the two germline ends.

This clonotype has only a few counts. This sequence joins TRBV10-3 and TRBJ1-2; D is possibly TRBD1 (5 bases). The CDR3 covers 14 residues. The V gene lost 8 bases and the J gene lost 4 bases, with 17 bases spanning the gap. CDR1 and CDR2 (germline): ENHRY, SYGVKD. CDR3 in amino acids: CAIHAAGQFYGYTF. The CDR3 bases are TGTGCCATCCACGCGGCGGGGCAATTCTATGGCTACACCTTC.

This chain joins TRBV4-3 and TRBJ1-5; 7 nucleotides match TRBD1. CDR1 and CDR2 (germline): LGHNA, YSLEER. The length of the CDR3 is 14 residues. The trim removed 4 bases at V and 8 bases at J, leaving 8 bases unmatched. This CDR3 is CASSLHHRGEPQHF. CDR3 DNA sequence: TGCGCCAGCAGCCTCCACCACAGGGGTGAGCCCCAGCATTTT.

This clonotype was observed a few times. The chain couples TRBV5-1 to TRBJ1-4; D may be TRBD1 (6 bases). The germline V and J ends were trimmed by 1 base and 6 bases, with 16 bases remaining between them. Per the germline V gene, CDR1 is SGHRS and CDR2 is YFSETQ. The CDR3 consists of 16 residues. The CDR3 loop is CASSLIAGQRYEKLFF. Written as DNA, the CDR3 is TGCGCCAGCAGCTTGATAGCTGGACAGAGGTATGAAAAACTGTTTTTT.

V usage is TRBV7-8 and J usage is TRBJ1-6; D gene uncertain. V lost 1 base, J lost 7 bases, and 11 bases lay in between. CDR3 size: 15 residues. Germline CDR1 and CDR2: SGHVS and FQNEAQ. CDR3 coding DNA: TGTGCCAGCAGCTTAGTCCGACATGGCAATTCACCCCTCCACTTT. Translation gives CASSLVRHGNSPLHF.

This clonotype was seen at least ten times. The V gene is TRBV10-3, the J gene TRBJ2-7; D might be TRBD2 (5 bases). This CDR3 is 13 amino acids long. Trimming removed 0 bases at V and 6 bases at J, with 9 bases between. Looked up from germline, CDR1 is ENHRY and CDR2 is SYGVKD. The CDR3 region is CAISESEGGEQYF. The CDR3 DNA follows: TGTGCCATCAGTGAGTCCGAGGGCGGCGAGCAGTACTTC.

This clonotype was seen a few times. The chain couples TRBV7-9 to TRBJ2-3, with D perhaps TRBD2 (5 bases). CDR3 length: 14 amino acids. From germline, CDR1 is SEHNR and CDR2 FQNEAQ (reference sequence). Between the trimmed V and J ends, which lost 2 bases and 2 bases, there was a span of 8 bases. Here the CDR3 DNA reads TGTGCCAGCAGCTTACTAGCAGACACAGATACGCAGTATTTT. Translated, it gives CASSLLADTDTQYF. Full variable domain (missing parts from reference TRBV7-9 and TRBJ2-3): DTGVSQNPRHKITKRGQNVTFRCDPISEHNRLYWYRQTLGQGPEFLTYFQNEAQLEKSRLLSDRFSAERPKGSFSTLEIQRTEQGDSAMYLCASSLLADTDTQYFGPGTRLTVL.

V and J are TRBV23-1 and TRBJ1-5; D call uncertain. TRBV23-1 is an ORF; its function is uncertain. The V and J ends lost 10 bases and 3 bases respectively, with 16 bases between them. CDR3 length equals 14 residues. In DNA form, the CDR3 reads TGCGCCATCCGGGGTCATACCGACAATCAGCCCCAGCATTTT. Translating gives CAIRGHTDNQPQHF.

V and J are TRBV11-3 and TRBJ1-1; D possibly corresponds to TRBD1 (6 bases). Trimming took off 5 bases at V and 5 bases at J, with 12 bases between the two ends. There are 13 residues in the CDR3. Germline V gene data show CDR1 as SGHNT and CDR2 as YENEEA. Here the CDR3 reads CASSIARGTEAFF. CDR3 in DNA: TGTGCCAGCAGCATAGCCAGGGGAACTGAAGCTTTCTTT.

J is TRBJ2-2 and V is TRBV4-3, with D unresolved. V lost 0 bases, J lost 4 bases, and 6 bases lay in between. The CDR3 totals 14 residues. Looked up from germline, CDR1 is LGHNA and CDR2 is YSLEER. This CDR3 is CASSQDPVTGELFF. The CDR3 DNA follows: TGCGCCAGCAGCCAAGATCCGGTCACCGGGGAGCTGTTTTTT.

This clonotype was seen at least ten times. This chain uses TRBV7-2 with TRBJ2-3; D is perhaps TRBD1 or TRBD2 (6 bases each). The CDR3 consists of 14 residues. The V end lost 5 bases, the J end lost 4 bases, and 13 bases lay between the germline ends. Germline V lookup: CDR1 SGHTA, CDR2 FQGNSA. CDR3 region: CASSLTGGPDTQYF. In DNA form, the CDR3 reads TGTGCCAGCAGCCTCACCGGGGGCCCAGATACGCAGTATTTT. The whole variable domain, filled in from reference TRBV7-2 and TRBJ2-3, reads GAGVSQSPSNKVTEKGKDVELRCDPISGHTALYWYRQSLGQGLEFLIYFQGNSAPDKSGLPSDRFSAERTGGSVSTLTIQRTQQEDSAVYLCASSLTGGPDTQYFGPGTRLTVL.

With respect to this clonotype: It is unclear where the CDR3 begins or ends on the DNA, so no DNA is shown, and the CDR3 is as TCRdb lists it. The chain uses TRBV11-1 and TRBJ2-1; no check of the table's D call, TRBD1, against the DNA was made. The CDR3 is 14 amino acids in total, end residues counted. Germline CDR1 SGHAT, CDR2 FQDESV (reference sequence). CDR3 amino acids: CASRWGLGARYLSF.

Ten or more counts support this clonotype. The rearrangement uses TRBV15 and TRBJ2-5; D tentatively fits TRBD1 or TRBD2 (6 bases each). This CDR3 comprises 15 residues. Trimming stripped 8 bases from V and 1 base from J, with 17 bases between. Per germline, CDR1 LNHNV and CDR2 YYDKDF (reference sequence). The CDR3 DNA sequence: TGTGCCACCTCAGAGGGCACGGGGGCCCAAGAGACCCAGTACTTC. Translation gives CATSEGTGAQETQYF.

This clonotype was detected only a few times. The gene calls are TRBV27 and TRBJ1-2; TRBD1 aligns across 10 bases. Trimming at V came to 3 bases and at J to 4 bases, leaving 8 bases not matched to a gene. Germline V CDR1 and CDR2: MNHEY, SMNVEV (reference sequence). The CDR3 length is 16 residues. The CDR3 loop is CASSLTGGAYGYGYTF. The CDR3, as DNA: TGTGCCAGCAGTTTGACAGGGGGCGCTTATGGCTATGGCTACACCTTC.

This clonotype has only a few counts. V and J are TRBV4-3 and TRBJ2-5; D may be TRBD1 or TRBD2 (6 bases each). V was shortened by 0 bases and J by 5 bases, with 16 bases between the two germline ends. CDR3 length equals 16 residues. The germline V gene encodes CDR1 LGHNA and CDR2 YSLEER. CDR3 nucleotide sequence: TGCGCCAGCAGCCAAGATTATGGGGGGCGACGTGAGACCCAGTACTTC. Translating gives CASSQDYGGRRETQYF.

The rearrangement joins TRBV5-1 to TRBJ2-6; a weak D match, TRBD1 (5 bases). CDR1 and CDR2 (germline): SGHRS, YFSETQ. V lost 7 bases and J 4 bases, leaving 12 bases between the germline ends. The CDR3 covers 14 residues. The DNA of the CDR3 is TGCGCCAGCGCAGGGATAACGGGGGCCAACGTCCTGACTTTC. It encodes CASAGITGANVLTF.

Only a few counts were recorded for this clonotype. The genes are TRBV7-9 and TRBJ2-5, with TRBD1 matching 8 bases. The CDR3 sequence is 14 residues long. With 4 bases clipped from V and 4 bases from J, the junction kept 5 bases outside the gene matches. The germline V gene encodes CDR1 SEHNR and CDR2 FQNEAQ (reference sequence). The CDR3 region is CASSSDREGETQYF. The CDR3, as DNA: TGTGCCAGCAGCTCGGACAGGGAAGGAGAGACCCAGTACTTC.

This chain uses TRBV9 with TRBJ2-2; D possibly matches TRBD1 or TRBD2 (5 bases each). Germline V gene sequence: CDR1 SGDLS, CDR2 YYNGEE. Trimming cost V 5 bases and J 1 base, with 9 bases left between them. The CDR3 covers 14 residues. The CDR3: CASSGTMNTGELFF. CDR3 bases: TGTGCCAGCAGTGGGACGATGAACACCGGGGAGCTGTTTTTT.

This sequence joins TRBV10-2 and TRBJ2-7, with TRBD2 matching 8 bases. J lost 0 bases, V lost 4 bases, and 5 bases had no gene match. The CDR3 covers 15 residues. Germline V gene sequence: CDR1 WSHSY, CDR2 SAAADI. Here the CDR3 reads CASSARGGSSYEQYV. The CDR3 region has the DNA TGCGCCAGCAGTGCCCGGGGGGGGAGCTCCTACGAGCAGTACGTC.

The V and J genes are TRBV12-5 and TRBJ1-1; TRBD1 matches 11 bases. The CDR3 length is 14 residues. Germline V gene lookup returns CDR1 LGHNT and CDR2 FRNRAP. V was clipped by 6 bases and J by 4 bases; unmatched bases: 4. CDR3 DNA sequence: TGTGCTAGTGGATCCGGGACAGGGGGCACTGAAGCTTTCTTT. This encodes CASGSGTGGTEAFF.

The CDR3 sequence is CASSVGGISGNTIYF. The CDR3, as DNA: TGTGCCAGCAGCGTAGGAGGGATCTCTGGAAACACCATATATTTT. V gene TRBV9 combines with J gene TRBJ1-3; no firm D call. CDR1 and CDR2 (germline): SGDLS, YYNGEE. This CDR3 region has 15 residues. V gave up 0 bases and J gave up 0 bases, with 7 bases separating them.

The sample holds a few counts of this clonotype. The CDR3 loop reads CASSRGLRDLKSEAFF. The CDR3, as DNA: TGCGCCAGCAGCCGCGGTTTACGTGACCTTAAATCTGAAGCTTTCTTT. The chain combines TRBV4-1 with TRBJ1-1, with D uncertain. The CDR3 extends over 16 amino acids. V dropped 4 bases and J dropped 6 bases, with 21 bases sitting between them. Germline V lookup: CDR1 MGHRA, CDR2 YSYEKL.

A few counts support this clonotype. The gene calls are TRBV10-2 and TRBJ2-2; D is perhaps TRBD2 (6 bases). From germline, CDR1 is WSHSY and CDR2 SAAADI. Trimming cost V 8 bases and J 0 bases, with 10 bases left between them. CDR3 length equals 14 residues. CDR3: CASQRLANTGELFF. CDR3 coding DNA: TGCGCCAGCCAAAGACTAGCGAACACCGGGGAGCTGTTTTTT.

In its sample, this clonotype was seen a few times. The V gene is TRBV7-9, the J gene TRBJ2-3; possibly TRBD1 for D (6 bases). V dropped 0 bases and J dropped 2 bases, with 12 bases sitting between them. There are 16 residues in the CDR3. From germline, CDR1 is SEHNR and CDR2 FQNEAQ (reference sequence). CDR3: CASSLAGAGNTDTQYF. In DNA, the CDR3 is TGTGCCAGCAGCTTAGCGGGGGCAGGTAACACAGATACGCAGTATTTT.

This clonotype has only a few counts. As DNA, the CDR3 is TGTGCCAGCAGCCAAGATCTGGCCCAAGAGACCCAGTACTTC. Protein: CASSQDLAQETQYF. The J gene is TRBJ2-5, the V gene TRBV14; no firm D call. Per germline, CDR1 SGHDN and CDR2 FVKESK. The CDR3 consists of 14 residues. Deletions cut 0 bases from V and 1 base from J, with 6 bases between.

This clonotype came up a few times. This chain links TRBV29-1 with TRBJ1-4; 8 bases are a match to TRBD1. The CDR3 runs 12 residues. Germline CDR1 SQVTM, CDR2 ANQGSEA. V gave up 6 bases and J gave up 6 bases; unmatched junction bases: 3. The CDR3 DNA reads TGCAGCGTGACGGACAGGGATGAAAAACTGTTTTTT. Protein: CSVTDRDEKLFF.

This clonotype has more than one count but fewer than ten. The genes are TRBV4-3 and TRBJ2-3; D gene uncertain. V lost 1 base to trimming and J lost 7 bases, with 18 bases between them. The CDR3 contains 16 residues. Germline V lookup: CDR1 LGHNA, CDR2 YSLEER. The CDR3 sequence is CASSQVPLSAANTQYF. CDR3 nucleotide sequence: TGCGCCAGCAGCCAAGTCCCTTTGTCGGCTGCTAATACGCAGTATTTT.